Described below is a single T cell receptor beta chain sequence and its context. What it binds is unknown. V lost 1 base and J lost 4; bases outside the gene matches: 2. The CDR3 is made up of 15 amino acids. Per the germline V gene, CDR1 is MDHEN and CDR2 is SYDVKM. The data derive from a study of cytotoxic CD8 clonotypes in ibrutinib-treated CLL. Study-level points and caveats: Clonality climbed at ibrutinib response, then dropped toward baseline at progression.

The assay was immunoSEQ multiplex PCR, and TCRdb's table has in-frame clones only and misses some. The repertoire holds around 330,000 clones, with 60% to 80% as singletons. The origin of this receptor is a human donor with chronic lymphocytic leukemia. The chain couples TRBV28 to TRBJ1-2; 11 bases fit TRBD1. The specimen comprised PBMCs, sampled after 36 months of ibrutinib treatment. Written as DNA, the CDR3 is TGTGCCAGCAGTTTATCCGGGACAGGGGGCTATGGCTACACCTTC. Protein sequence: CASSLSGTGGYGYTF.